A selection of T cell receptor beta chains follows, all from one sample in a study of monozygotic twins with inflammatory bowel disease. TCRdb reprocessed the 5' RACE reads; each CDR3 protein has one entry and no DNA is given. The sample data list 300,000 to 400,000 distinct CDR3 sequences. Sequencing input: blood. The receptors were sampled from a human donor with ulcerative colitis or Crohn's disease, or a healthy co-twin of an affected twin (not recorded which). Each CDR3 is given with its conserved first and last residue.

v_gene	j_gene	CDR3aa
TRBV18	TRBJ2-1	CASSPSGVSSYNEQFF
TRBV6-5	TRBJ1-1	CASSYSLLKGVNTEAFF
TRBV28	TRBJ1-5	CASSFGVAGNQPQHF
TRBV20-1	TRBJ2-5	CSARAEATQYF
TRBV6-5	TRBJ2-1	CASSYRLFGTGVYNEQFF
TRBV7-6	TRBJ2-3	CASSPQSGGVVDTQYF
TRBV6-1	TRBJ2-6	CASRPGHSGANVLTF
TRBV11-2	TRBJ2-5	CASSFGRGFGTQYF
TRBV11-3	TRBJ2-6	CASSFGQGAGPGANVLTF
TRBV11-1	TRBJ2-5	CASSLEMLSAGGQETQYF
TRBV30	TRBJ2-3	CAWSFSDTQYF
TRBV18	TRBJ2-3	CASSPLAGVGTDTQYF
TRBV4-1	TRBJ2-5	CASSQVGRAAGETQYF
TRBV2	TRBJ1-1	CASSTQGAATEAFF
TRBV20-1	TRBJ2-5	CSAPETQGGETQYF